The clone carrying this T cell receptor beta chain is termed medium-sized. Germline V gives CDR1 MNHNY, CDR2 SVGAGI (reference sequence). The V and J ends lost 5 bases and 1 base respectively, with 8 bases between them. The CDR3 has 13 residues. cDNA was made from 500 ng RNA using alpha and beta constant primers. Alpha and beta chain libraries were made separately by chain-specific third strand synthesis with multiplexing indices. Two random hexamers, added before amplification and joined, formed each molecule's 12-nucleotide barcode. TCRdb independently ran MiXCR on the 5' RACE reads; one entry per CDR3 protein. The sample yields 8,000 to 13,000 distinct CDR3 sequences, around 8% seen once. No cell fractionation was done, so the repertoire covers all unsorted peripheral blood T cells. The data derive from a study of HIV-infected patients and healthy controls.

The sample comprised blood. V gene TRBV6-6 combines with J gene TRBJ1-1; D gene uncertain. The sequence was collected from an adult in good health. The DNA of the CDR3 is TGTGCCAGCAGTCGGACGGCGAACACTGAAGCTTTCTTT. Translated, it gives CASSRTANTEAFF.